Each of the 8 T cell receptor beta chains below was sequenced from the same sample in a study of tissue T cells after allogeneic stem cell transplantation. Repertoires were generated with immunoSEQ multiplex PCR, while TCRdb's copy carries only in-frame clones and drops some. The data show under 3,500 clones, over 45% seen once. Time point noted: mouse harvest day 14 after allogeneic transplant. Each mouse received 10^7 T-cell-depleted marrow cells plus 10^6 splenic CD5+ T cells by tail vein. The sample taken for sequencing was gut tissue. The source is a female BALB/c mouse given C57BL/6 T cells with graft-versus-host disease after an allogeneic hematopoietic cell transplant.

Concerning this clone: Genes here carry mouse names. The CDR3 spells CASRDRGREQYF. The CDR3 bases that were read are TGTGCCAGCAGGGACAGGGGGCGCGAACAGTAC. The chain joins TRBV4 to TRBJ2-7; 11 nucleotides line up with TRBD1. The DNA ends 1 residue before the CDR3 does, and the rest of the CDR3 is filled in from the germline J gene. The V segment lost 6 bases and the J segment 7 bases; nucleotides outside the gene matches: 2. Germline loops: CDR1 LGHDT, CDR2 YNNKQL (reference sequence). The CDR3 extends over 12 amino acids.

There are a few counts of this clone. These gene names are mouse names. The read stops 1 residue short of the end of the CDR3; the missing end is completed from the germline J gene. The chain combines TRBV12-2 with TRBJ2-1, with D perhaps assigned TRBD1 or TRBD2 (5 bases each). The germline V gene has CDR1 SGHLS and CDR2 HYDKME. The CDR3 consists of 15 residues. V lost 1 base to trimming and J lost 3 bases, with 12 bases between them. CDR3 sequence: CASSLIGAIYAEQFF. Partial CDR3 DNA: TGTGCCAGCTCTCTGATTGGGGCAATCTATGCTGAGCAGTTC. Complete variable domain (other parts from reference TRBV12-2 and TRBJ2-1): NSGVVQSPRYIIKGKGERSILKCIPISGHLSVAWYQQTQGQELKFFIQHYDKMERDKGNLPSRFSVQQFDDYHSEMNMSALELEDSAVYFCASSLIGAIYAEQFFGPGTRLTVL.

This clone occurred once. The listed genes are named as in mouse. The CDR3 extends 1 residue past the end of the read, so its final part is completed from the germline J gene. V gene TRBV13-3 combines with J gene TRBJ2-3; TRBD1 might be the D (5 bases). The CDR3 sequence is 14 residues long. Germline CDR1 NNHDY, CDR2 SYVADS. The V and J ends lost 2 bases and 1 base respectively, with 8 bases between them. The CDR3 bases that were read are TGTGCCAGCAGTGACAGGGAGGGTGCAGAAACGCTGTAT. This codes for CASSDREGAETLY. The entire CDR3 sequence reads CASSDREGAETLYF.

A word on this clone: Here the gene names and germline are mouse. The CDR3 is cut off 1 residue early in the read; its end comes from the germline J gene. The genes are TRBV26 and TRBJ1-1; D possibly corresponds to TRBD1 (5 bases). Trimming left V 3 bases short and J 5 bases short, with 7 bases between. Germline V gives CDR1 KGHPV, CDR2 FQNQEV (reference sequence). The CDR3 runs 12 residues. CDR3 DNA, as far as it was read: TGTGCCAGCAGTCTAAGACAGACAGAAGTCTTC. Translating gives CASSLRQTEVF. The entire CDR3 reads CASSLRQTEVFF.

This clone qualifies as large. Mouse names are used for the genes. This CDR3 is CASSLDRYEQYF. The covered CDR3 bases are TGTGCAAGCAGCTTAGACAGATATGAACAGTAC. The chain joins TRBV16 to TRBJ2-7; D is unresolved. The read terminates 1 residue before the CDR3 end, so the remaining end is supplied by the germline J gene. The CDR3 is made up of 12 amino acids. The germline gives CDR1 SGHSA, CDR2 FRNQAP. Trimming shortened V by 0 bases and J by 4 bases, and 4 bases separated the two germline ends.

The table lists this clone with a few counts. Gene names are mouse gene names. The read ends 1 residue before the CDR3 terminus; that terminus is restored from the germline J gene. This sequence joins TRBV16 and TRBJ2-7; the match to TRBD2 covers 9 bases. Germline assignment: CDR1 SGHSA and CDR2 FRNQAP. The junction had 4 bases not matched to a gene; V was cut back by 4 bases and J by 6 bases. CDR3 size: 13 residues. Partial CDR3 DNA: TGTGCAAGCAGCTCTCCGGGACTGGGTGAACAGTAC. Translating it yields CASSSPGLGEQY. In full, the CDR3 reads CASSSPGLGEQYF.

This clone was detected a few times. Mouse names are used for the genes. Read sequence stops 1 residue before the CDR3 end, and the germline J gene provides the missing end. V is TRBV13-2 and J is TRBJ2-7, with TRBD2 matching 10 bases. Trimming cost V 6 bases and J 3 bases; bases outside gene matches: 3. This CDR3 comprises 13 residues. The V gene's germline CDR1 is NNHNN and CDR2 SYGAGS (reference sequence). CDR3 DNA, as far as it was read: TGTGCCAGCGACCGGGACTGGGGCTATGAACAGTAC. Translating gives CASDRDWGYEQY. The whole CDR3 sequence reads CASDRDWGYEQYF.

In this sample, this clone turned up a few times. Germline and genes: mouse. Sequencing ends 1 residue short of the CDR3 end; the germline J gene provides the rest. The V call is TRBV15, the J call TRBJ1-3; TRBD1 is a possible D gene (6 bases). Germline CDR1 reads SGHND; CDR2 reads FRSKSL. The CDR3 contains 16 residues. Trimming cost V 2 bases and J 0 bases, with 11 bases left between them. CDR3 DNA (partial): TGTGCCAGCAGTTTAAGGGGGGACCTTTCTGGAAATACGCTCTAT. Its translation is CASSLRGDLSGNTLY. In full, the CDR3 is CASSLRGDLSGNTLYF.